This T cell receptor (beta chain) was recovered during a study of blood T cell repertoires in COVID-19. Study overall: Acute and convalescent COVID-19 specimens originated in the United States, Italy and Spain. T cells, B-cell-depleted T cells, or PBMCs provided the cDNA or gDNA that served as material.

Per the authors' pipeline: Estimated nucleated cell counts came from reference gene primer amplification. Data came from immunoSEQ multiplex PCR; TCRdb stores just in-frame clones and leaves some out. The V and J calls and clone size come from that table; D and trimming were worked out from the DNA. The repertoire consists of about 160,000 clones, with about 90% occurring once and the leading ten covering about 4%. The germline CDR1 and CDR2 sequences are SGHVS and FNYEAQ. There are 15 residues in the CDR3. V gave up 4 bases and J gave up 5 bases; unmatched junction bases: 3. The receptor was derived from an older woman with active or convalescent COVID-19. The sample comprised peripheral blood. The V call is TRBV7-6, the J call TRBJ2-1; 12 bases align to TRBD2. The CDR3 sequence: CASSSRLAGDNEQFF. The CDR3 nucleotides are TGTGCCAGCAGCTCCAGACTAGCGGGGGACAATGAGCAGTTCTTC.